The rows below give T cell receptor beta chains drawn from one sample of a study of vaccination and CD4 T cells after COVID-19. Via MiXCR, TCRdb re-called the PCR reads, giving one row per CDR3 protein. This sample yields 28,000 or so distinct CDR3 sequences, of which under 70% are seen a single time; roughly 5% belongs to the top ten. Their cognate antigens are unknown. Material: CD4+ T cells from blood, cultured in vitro. These receptor sequences come from a human donor who had recovered from COVID-19. Each CDR3 is given with its conserved first and last residue. The order of the fields is J gene, D gene, CDR3 length, V gene, clone size, CDR3 DNA, CDR3 protein. A D gene is named only where the DNA matches it firmly. Rows may omit the clone size; those that give it use once, few, many or a size class.

TRBJ2-7,.,14,TRBV6-4,.,TGTGCCAGCAGGAAAGATTCTAGCTCCTACGAGCAGTACTTC,CASRKDSSSYEQYF
TRBJ1-6,TRBD1,14,TRBV2,.,TGTGCCAGCCTCGGACAGGGTGCTAATTCACCCCTCCACTTT,CASLGQGANSPLHF
TRBJ1-2,.,15,TRBV6-5,few,TGTGCCAGCAGTTACGAGGGTCTGGGGTTCGGTGGCTACACCTTC,CASSYEGLGFGGYTF
TRBJ2-7,.,14,TRBV27,.,TGTGCCAGCAGTTTTCGGATAGCTTACTACGAGCAGTACTTC,CASSFRIAYYEQYF
TRBJ2-7,TRBD1,15,TRBV28,few,TGTGCCAGCAGTTTCAAATCGGACAGGAGAGGGTGGCAGTACTTC,CASSFKSDRRGWQYF
TRBJ2-3,TRBD2,14,TRBV6-1,.,TGTGCCAGCAGGGAAGCGGGAGCGGGAGATACGCAGTATTTT,CASREAGAGDTQYF
TRBJ2-3,.,15,TRBV4-1,.,TGCGCCAGCAGCCGAGAAGGTCGTCGGTCAGATACGCAGTATTTT,CASSREGRRSDTQYF
TRBJ2-7,.,15,TRBV28,.,TGTGCCAGCAGTCCTCCCCCGCCCCCAGGGACCGAGCAGTACTTC,CASSPPPPPGTEQYF
TRBJ1-1,.,15,TRBV2,.,TGTGCCAGCAGCTCCAAAACAGGGCGTCGGACTGAAGCTTTCTTT,CASSSKTGRRTEAFF
TRBJ2-5,.,17,TRBV20-1,few,TGCAGTGCTAGAGCCATCCAACAGGCAGGGCGAGGCGAGACCCAGTACTTC,CSARAIQQAGRGETQYF
TRBJ1-2,.,13,TRBV6-1,.,TGTGCCAGCCGTCTAGGACGGGACTATGGCTACACCTTC,CASRLGRDYGYTF
TRBJ2-7,.,13,TRBV7-8,.,TGTGCCAGCAGAGCAGGGAGCACCTACGAGCAGTACTTC,CASRAGSTYEQYF
TRBJ1-5,.,15,TRBV7-9,few,TGTGCCAGCAGCTTCGGGGGTAATAGCAATCAGCCCCAGCATTTT,CASSFGGNSNQPQHF
TRBJ1-1,.,16,TRBV11-3,few,TGTGCCAGCAGCTTAGCCGCCCCCCGGCACGGGACTGAAGCTTTCTTT,CASSLAAPRHGTEAFF
TRBJ2-3,.,15,TRBV30,.,TGTGCCTGGTTACCCAGGGACCGCCCCACAGATACGCAGTATTTT,CAWLPRDRPTDTQYF